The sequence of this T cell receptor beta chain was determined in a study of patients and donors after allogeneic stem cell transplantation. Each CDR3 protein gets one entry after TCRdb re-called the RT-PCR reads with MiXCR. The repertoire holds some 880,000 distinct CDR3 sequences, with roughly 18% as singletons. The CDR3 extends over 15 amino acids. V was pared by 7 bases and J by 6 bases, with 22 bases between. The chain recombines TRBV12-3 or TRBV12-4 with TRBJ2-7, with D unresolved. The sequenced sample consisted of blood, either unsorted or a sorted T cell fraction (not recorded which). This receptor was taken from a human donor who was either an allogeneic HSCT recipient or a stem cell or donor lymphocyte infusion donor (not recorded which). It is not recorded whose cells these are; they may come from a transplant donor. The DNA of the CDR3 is TGTGCCAGCACCACCTACTGGCTTCCAGGAGCCGAGCAGTACTTC. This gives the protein CASTTYWLPGAEQYF.